These T cell receptor beta chains were read from a single sample in a study of neurological immune-mediated disorders. TCRdb reprocessed the 5' RACE reads via MiXCR and lists one record per CDR3 protein. The data contain 55,000 to 70,000 distinct CDR3 sequences, more than 9.5% of them singletons. Source material: PBMCs. These receptors all come from a man aged 55-75 years in good health. The CDR3 runs from the conserved cysteine through the conserved F or W. The D gene is left open where the match is weak. The listing skips clone size in some rows; elsewhere it reads once, few, many or a size class.

V gene	clone size	J gene	D gene	CDR3 DNA	CDR3 protein
TRBV3-1	many	TRBJ1-1	NA	TGTGCCAGCAGCCATGTACAGGGCTGGGGCACTGAAGCTTTCTTT	CASSHVQGWGTEAFF
TRBV20-1	many	TRBJ2-1	NA	TGCAGTGCTAGCGAATCCTACAATGAGCAGTTCTTC	CSASESYNEQFF
TRBV3-1	many	TRBJ1-1	NA	TGTGCCAGCAGCCAAGGAAGCGGGTACACTGAAGCTTTCTTT	CASSQGSGYTEAFF
TRBV3-1	many	TRBJ2-7	TRBD1	TGTGCCAGCAGCCGAGGGACAGGGGGTTCCACGGAGCAGTACTTC	CASSRGTGGSTEQYF
TRBV5-5	NA	TRBJ1-1	NA	TGTGCCAGCAGCTTGGCGGGAGGGACAATGAACACTGAAGCTTTCTTT	CASSLAGGTMNTEAFF
TRBV7-2	few	TRBJ2-7	TRBD1	TGTGCCAGCAGCTCCGGGACAGGGGGGATCCACGAGCAGTACTTC	CASSSGTGGIHEQYF
TRBV7-2	many	TRBJ1-3	NA	TGTGCCAGCAGCGCCGTTCAGGGGTCTTATGACACCATATATTTT	CASSAVQGSYDTIYF
TRBV5-1	many	TRBJ1-2	NA	TGCGCCAGCAGCTTGGTCGCGACAGGACGTGCGTATGGCTACACCTTC	CASSLVATGRAYGYTF
TRBV27	NA	TRBJ2-2	TRBD1	TGTGCCAGCAGTTTATGGACAGGTAGGCGAAACGTGGAGCTGTTTTTT	CASSLWTGRRNVELFF
TRBV20-1	NA	TRBJ2-5	NA	TGCAGTGCTAGAGTGGACTTGTCAAGAGAGACCCAGTACTTC	CSARVDLSRETQYF
TRBV10-3	many	TRBJ2-7	NA	TGTGCCATCACTGGAGGTGGGCGAGAGCAGTACTTC	CAITGGGREQYF
TRBV12-3/TRBV12-4	many	TRBJ2-5	NA	TGTGCCAGCCCCCCAGAGACCCAGTACTTC	CASPPETQYF
TRBV20-1	few	TRBJ1-3	TRBD1	TGCAGTGCTACGGACAGGGGTGGAAACACCATATATTTT	CSATDRGGNTIYF
TRBV20-1	many	TRBJ2-3	TRBD2	TGCAGTGCCGCGGGACTAGCGGGGGTTACAGATACGCAGTATTTT	CSAAGLAGVTDTQYF
TRBV7-3	many	TRBJ2-3	NA	TGTGCCAGTTCAGGGGGGGCCACAGATACGCAGTATTTT	CASSGGATDTQYF
TRBV24-1	many	TRBJ1-2	NA	TGTGCCACCAGTGATTTTAGACGAGGCGGCTACACCTTC	CATSDFRRGGYTF
TRBV4-3	many	TRBJ1-2	NA	TGCGCCAGCAGCCAGCAGGGGCGTACTAACTATGGCTACACCTTC	CASSQQGRTNYGYTF
TRBV5-1	many	TRBJ2-5	TRBD1	TGCGCCAGCAGCCGACAGGGGTCCCAAGAGACCCAGTACTTC	CASSRQGSQETQYF
TRBV7-8	many	TRBJ1-1	TRBD1	TGTGCCAGCAGCACCCGCAGGGGGCAAACTGAAGCTTTCTTT	CASSTRRGQTEAFF
TRBV15	NA	TRBJ2-1	TRBD2	TGTGCCACCAGCAGAGCCCCAGCGGGGGGGCCTAATGAGCAGTTCTTC	CATSRAPAGGPNEQFF
TRBV5-5	NA	TRBJ2-1	TRBD1	TGTGCCAGCAGCTCCCAACAGGGGGGGCAGTTCTTC	CASSSQQGGQFF
TRBV7-3	many	TRBJ2-5	TRBD2	TGTGCCAGCAGCCCGAATGGACTAGCGGGGGTCCAAGAGACCCAGTACTTC	CASSPNGLAGVQETQYF
TRBV3-1	once	TRBJ2-1	NA	TGTGCCAGCAGCCAACCAGCGTGGAGGGAGTTCGACAATGAGCAGTTCTTC	CASSQPAWREFDNEQFF
TRBV5-1	many	TRBJ2-2	TRBD2	TGCGCCAGCAGCCGCGGGGGTGCGAACACCGGGGAGCTGTTTTTT	CASSRGGANTGELFF
TRBV7-2	many	TRBJ1-4	NA	TGTGCCAGCAGCTTAGTACTGGGGATGGGAGAAAAACTGTTTTTT	CASSLVLGMGEKLFF
TRBV20-1	many	TRBJ1-1	TRBD1	TGCAGTGCTATACAGGGGGTCTCGGCTGAAGCTTTCTTT	CSAIQGVSAEAFF
TRBV5-1	many	TRBJ1-4	NA	TGCGCCAGCAGCTTAGATAAGGGTGCAGGAGAAAAACTGTTTTTT	CASSLDKGAGEKLFF
TRBV27	many	TRBJ2-7	NA	TGTGCCAGCAGTCCACCGGGGGTTACCTACGAGCAGTACTTC	CASSPPGVTYEQYF
TRBV10-3	many	TRBJ2-7	NA	TGTGCCATCAGCATAGGACAGACCTACGAGCAGTACTTC	CAISIGQTYEQYF